This is a list of T cell receptor beta chains from one sample in a study of high-grade serous ovarian cancer treatment subgroups. This table comes from immunoSEQ multiplex PCR, and its TCRdb copy is limited to in-frame clones, with some not included. The table includes roughly 9,000 clones, roughly 70% detected once. Sample: tumor tissue. The receptors derive from a human donor with high-grade serous ovarian cancer. CDR3s include the opening cysteine and the closing phenylalanine or tryptophan. A D gene is named only where the DNA matches it firmly. Rows give clone size only sometimes, using once, few, many, or a class for an expanded clone.

d_call	v_call	clone_size	j_call	cdr3_length	cdr3_aa	cdr3_nt
TRBD2	TRBV15	-	TRBJ2-1	16	CATSRDGTSGNNEQFF	TGTGCCACCAGCAGAGACGGGACTAGCGGGAACAATGAGCAGTTCTTC
-	TRBV5-1	-	TRBJ2-5	14	CASSLFGSQETQYF	TGCGCCAGCAGCTTGTTCGGGAGTCAAGAGACCCAGTACTTC
TRBD2	TRBV28	-	TRBJ2-5	16	CASSALAGGLGETQYF	TGTGCCAGCAGTGCCCTAGCGGGAGGGCTGGGGGAGACCCAGTACTTC
TRBD1	TRBV7-9	-	TRBJ1-1	15	CASVLRGRGDTEAFF	TGTGCCAGCGTTCTAAGGGGGCGCGGGGACACTGAAGCTTTCTTT
-	TRBV27	large	TRBJ1-1	11	CATKKRHEAFF	TGTGCCACTAAAAAGAGGCATGAAGCTTTCTTT
TRBD2	TRBV4-2	-	TRBJ2-2	17	CASSHPLASNEHRGAVF	TGTGCCAGCAGCCATCCACTAGCGAGTAACGAACACCGGGGAGCTGTTTTT
-	TRBV11-2	few	TRBJ2-3	19	CASSLEDPPRTLSTDTQYF	TGTGCCAGCAGCTTAGAGGATCCCCCGAGGACACTTAGCACAGATACGCAGTATTTT
-	TRBV7-2	-	TRBJ2-7	13	CASSLTGLYEQYF	TGTGCCAGCAGCTTAACAGGGTTGTACGAGCAGTACTTC
-	TRBV10-2	-	TRBJ2-2	15	CASSAGRRDTGELFF	TGCGCCAGCAGTGCCGGGAGACGAGACACCGGGGAGCTGTTTTTT
TRBD1	TRBV2	-	TRBJ2-7	13	CASSEGTGYEQYF	TGTGCCAGCAGCGAAGGGACAGGGTACGAGCAGTACTTC
-	TRBV2	few	TRBJ2-4	15	CASSDSGVGKNIQYF	TGTGCCAGCAGTGATTCTGGGGTGGGCAAAAACATTCAGTACTTC
-	TRBV9	few	TRBJ1-1	17	CASSVERSGLGNTEAFF	TGTGCCAGCAGCGTAGAGAGGTCAGGCCTAGGGAACACTGAAGCTTTCTTT
-	TRBV28	-	TRBJ2-2	14	CASRPTPVGGELFF	TGTGCCAGCAGGCCGACCCCGGTGGGCGGGGAGCTGTTTTTT
TRBD1	TRBV10-3	once	TRBJ1-2	12	CAISRGRDGYTF	TGTGCCATCAGCAGGGGGCGAGATGGCTACACCTTC
TRBD2	TRBV25-1	-	TRBJ2-2	17	CASSPPTSGRKTGELFF	TGTGCCAGCAGTCCGCCGACTAGCGGGAGGAAGACCGGGGAGCTGTTTTTT
-	TRBV14	-	TRBJ2-5	13	CTSSLTQGATAYF	TGTACCAGCAGCCTGACTCAGGGAGCCACAGCCTACTTC
-	TRBV7-9	-	TRBJ2-7	16	CASSLGGGPVSYEQYF	TGTGCCAGCAGCTTAGGAGGCGGACCCGTCTCCTACGAGCAGTACTTC
TRBD2	TRBV2	-	TRBJ2-3	15	CASRRTSAGTDTQYF	TGTGCCAGCAGAAGGACTAGCGCAGGCACAGATACGCAGTATTTT
-	TRBV4-1	-	TRBJ2-6	18	CASSQGGTGSSGANVLTF	TGCGCCAGCAGCCAAGGAGGAACAGGATCCTCTGGGGCCAACGTCCTGACTTTC
-	TRBV19	few	TRBJ2-7	13	CASSITGSYEQYF	TGTGCCAGTAGTATCACGGGCTCCTACGAGCAGTACTTC
TRBD2	TRBV4-3	-	TRBJ2-7	15	CASSQVTGGPYEQYF	TGCGCCAGCAGCCAAGTAACGGGAGGGCCATACGAGCAGTACTTC
-	TRBV20-1	few	TRBJ1-2	11	CSAAGDYGYTF	TGCAGTGCTGCGGGGGACTATGGCTACACCTTC
-	TRBV28	-	TRBJ2-3	17	CASSSGGITIPTDTQYF	TGTGCCAGCAGTTCGGGCGGGATCACCATACCCACAGATACGCAGTATTTT
-	TRBV6-6	-	TRBJ1-5	14	CASTQRMGDQPQHF	TGTGCCAGCACCCAAAGGATGGGGGATCAGCCCCAGCATTTT
-	TRBV7-7	-	TRBJ1-2	15	CASSLGEARVNGYTF	TGTGCTAGCAGCTTAGGAGAGGCCAGGGTCAATGGCTACACCTTC
-	TRBV28	-	TRBJ1-4	16	CASSRGLMGGNEKLFF	TGTGCCAGCAGCCGCGGGTTAATGGGGGGTAATGAAAAACTGTTTTTT
-	TRBV28	-	TRBJ1-2	19	CASTVRRWTETERGDGYTF	TGTGCCAGCACTGTGAGACGGTGGACTGAGACAGAACGGGGTGATGGCTACACCTTC
-	TRBV5-1	-	TRBJ2-1	16	CASSLGSASFSNEQFF	TGCGCCAGCAGCTTGGGTTCCGCTAGCTTCTCCAATGAGCAGTTCTTC
-	TRBV4-3	few	TRBJ2-3	16	CASSQDLTASTDTQYF	TGCGCCAGCAGCCAAGATTTGACGGCTAGCACAGATACGCAGTATTTT
-	TRBV4-3	-	TRBJ2-3	15	CASSQARWVTDTQYF	TGCGCCAGCAGCCAAGCCCGTTGGGTAACAGATACGCAGTATTTT
TRBD2	TRBV2	-	TRBJ2-1	12	CASSEGGDEQFF	TGTGCCAGCAGTGAGGGAGGGGATGAGCAGTTCTTC
-	TRBV7-6	-	TRBJ2-7	14	CASSLGYGTYEQYF	TGTGCCAGCAGCTTAGGATACGGGACCTACGAGCAGTACTTC
TRBD1	TRBV7-2	-	TRBJ2-7	15	CASSRTTGYPAEQYF	TGTGCCAGCAGCCGAACGACAGGGTACCCGGCCGAGCAGTACTTC
TRBD2	TRBV28	-	TRBJ2-1	18	CASRTSGRARSSYNEQFF	TGTGCCAGCAGGACTAGCGGGAGGGCCCGAAGCTCCTACAATGAGCAGTTCTTC
-	TRBV7-9	-	TRBJ2-1	14	CASSLGRAGNEQFF	TGTGCCAGCAGCTTAGGCAGGGCGGGGAATGAGCAGTTCTTC
-	TRBV15	few	TRBJ1-2	13	CATSRDLATSSIF	TGTGCCACCAGCAGAGATTTAGCCACCTCTTCTATCTTC
TRBD2	TRBV10-3	-	TRBJ2-3	15	CAISDPPGGTDTQYF	TGTGCCATCAGTGACCCACCGGGGGGAACAGATACGCAGTATTTT
-	TRBV6-6	-	TRBJ2-7	14	CASSYSQTTYEQYF	TGTGCCAGCAGTTACTCGCAGACGACCTACGAGCAGTACTTC
TRBD1	TRBV4-1	-	TRBJ2-7	16	CASSQRSTGTISEQYF	TGCGCCAGCAGCCAACGATCGACAGGGACCATTTCCGAGCAGTACTTC
TRBD2	TRBV28	-	TRBJ2-7	14	CASSRLAWSYEQYF	TGTGCCAGCAGTAGACTAGCGTGGTCCTACGAGCAGTACTTC
-	TRBV5-1	-	TRBJ2-2	15	CASSLVGDKTGELFF	TGCGCCAGCAGCTTGGTTGGGGACAAGACCGGGGAGCTGTTTTTT
-	TRBV19	-	TRBJ2-1	15	CASSRRDWVGNEQFF	TGTGCCAGTAGTAGGCGAGACTGGGTTGGAAATGAGCAGTTCTTC
-	TRBV7-8	-	TRBJ1-5	15	CASSLGRYSNQPQHF	TGTGCCAGCAGCTTAGGCAGGTATAGCAATCAGCCCCAGCATTTT
TRBD2	TRBV9	few	TRBJ2-5	16	CASSVEKREARGTQYF	TGTGCCAGCAGCGTAGAAAAGCGGGAGGCCCGGGGGACCCAGTACTTC